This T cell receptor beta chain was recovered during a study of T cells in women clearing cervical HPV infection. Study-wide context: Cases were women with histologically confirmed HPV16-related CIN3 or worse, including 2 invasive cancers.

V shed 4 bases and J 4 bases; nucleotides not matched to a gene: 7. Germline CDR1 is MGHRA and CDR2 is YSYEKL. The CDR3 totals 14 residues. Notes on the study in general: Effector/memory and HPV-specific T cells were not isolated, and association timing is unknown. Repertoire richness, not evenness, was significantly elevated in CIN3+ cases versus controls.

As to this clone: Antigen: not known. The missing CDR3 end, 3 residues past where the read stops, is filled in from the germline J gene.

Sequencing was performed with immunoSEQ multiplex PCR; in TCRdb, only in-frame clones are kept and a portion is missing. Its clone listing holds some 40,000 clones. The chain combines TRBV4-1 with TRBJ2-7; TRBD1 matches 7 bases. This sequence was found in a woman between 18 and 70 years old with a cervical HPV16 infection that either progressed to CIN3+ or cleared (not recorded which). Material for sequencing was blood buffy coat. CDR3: CASSRGQEGYEQYF. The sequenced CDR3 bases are TGCGCCAGCAGCCGAGGACAGGAAGGGTACGAG.